This TCR beta chain is drawn from a study of CD8+ T cells in alopecia areata. Looking at the study overall: Oral tofacitinib (5 to 10 mg twice daily) was administered to treated patients. Patients remained on tofacitinib for 6 to 18 months and then went 6 months without it.

RNA, once extracted, was reverse transcribed into cDNA for use as the sequencing template. Profiled with immunoSEQ multiplex PCR; TCRdb holds only in-frame clones, not every one. The data hold roughly 200,000 clones, with roughly 53% observed a single time. The study's findings and limits: Across lesional scalp, and particularly alopecia totalis/universalis, clonality surpassed that of normal scalp. With tofacitinib ongoing, many expanded lesional clones persisted in both scalp and blood.

CDR1 and CDR2 (germline): SGHAT, FQNNGV. V shed 4 bases, J shed 2 bases, and the junction held 3 bases outside the gene matches. This CDR3 region has 15 residues. With respect to this clone: Antigen unknown.

Treatment denoted: oral pan-JAK inhibitor, 5-10 mg twice daily. This TCR was recovered from a human donor with alopecia areata. The chain joins TRBV11-2 to TRBJ2-7; 12 bases match TRBD2. The sample was CD8+ T cells sorted from blood, taken at week 24, from a patient treated with tofacitinib. The CDR3: CASSSGLAGTYEQYF. The CDR3 DNA reads TGTGCCAGCAGCTCCGGACTAGCGGGAACCTACGAGCAGTACTTC.